This T cell receptor beta chain was documented in a study of blood T cells in healthy people across ages. The table lists this clonotype with many counts. The germline gives CDR1 SGHRS, CDR2 YFSETQ. CDR3 size: 14 residues. Trimming removed 0 bases at V and 0 bases at J, with 7 bases between. Russia was home to the donors, healthy Caucasian individuals aged roughly 6 to 90. Alongside a J-beta primer mix, a sample-barcoded 5' primer served in a second PCR lasting roughly 6 to 12 cycles. A template-switch adaptor containing 12 random nucleotides labeled each cDNA molecule. From the 5' RACE reads, TCRdb called clonotypes with MiXCR, one entry per CDR3 protein. The data hold hundreds of thousands of distinct CDR3 sequences, with about 24% observed a single time. These same records also appear under a second study, on T cells of mothers and their children. This second report adds: cDNA was made from all extracted RNA, around 1.5 ug per 15 ul. The authors added sample barcodes and 2-4 random nucleotides using the M1S primer of the second PCR.

This TCR came from a boy aged 5-17 years in good health. Sequencing was done on a sample of blood. V usage is TRBV5-1 and J usage is TRBJ2-7; D is possibly TRBD1 or TRBD2 (5 bases each). CDR3 sequence (DNA): TGCGCCAGCAGCTTGGGGGACGTCTCCTACGAGCAGTACTTC. It yields the protein CASSLGDVSYEQYF.